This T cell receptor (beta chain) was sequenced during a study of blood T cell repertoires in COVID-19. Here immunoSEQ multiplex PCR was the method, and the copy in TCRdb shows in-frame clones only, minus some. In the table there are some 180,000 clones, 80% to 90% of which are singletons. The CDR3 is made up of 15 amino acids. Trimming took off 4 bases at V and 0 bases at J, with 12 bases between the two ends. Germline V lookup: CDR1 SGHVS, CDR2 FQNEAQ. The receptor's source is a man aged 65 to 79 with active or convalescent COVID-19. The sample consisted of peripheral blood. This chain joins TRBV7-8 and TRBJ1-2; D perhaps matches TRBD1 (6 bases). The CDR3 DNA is TGTGCCAGCAGCTCCCAGCGACAGGCTAACTATGGCTACACCTTC. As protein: CASSSQRQANYGYTF.